The clone carrying this T cell receptor (beta chain) was detected a few times. These data belong to a study of metastatic and nonmetastatic thyroid tumors. All patients were treatment-naive before thyroid surgery. The V gene's germline CDR1 is MDHEN and CDR2 SYDVKM. V lost 5 bases, J lost 4 bases, and 12 bases lay in between. The CDR3 spans 15 residues. Original analysis: For papillary thyroid cancer, a distant-metastasis classifier was constructed from CDR3 differences observed across clinicopathological groups. With MiXCR, TCRdb called clones anew from the PCR reads. The V and J calls shown here were made by TCRdb, not taken from the authors' results. The top ten clones hold roughly 15% of a sample with fewer than 70,000 clones, 30% of them seen once.

Sequenced input: blood. This rearrangement joins TRBV28 to TRBJ2-6; D uncertain. The receptor comes from a female donor with papillary thyroid cancer or a benign thyroid nodule (not recorded which). Some clones in this sample may be carry-over from other donors' samples. CDR3 loop: CASSPDSSGANVLTF. The CDR3 bases are TGTGCCAGCAGTCCCGACTCCTCAGGGGCCAACGTCCTGACTTTC.